This T cell receptor beta chain was identified during a study of blood T cell repertoires in COVID-19. About the study: Sites across the United States, Italy and Spain contributed samples from acute and convalescent COVID-19.

How the authors handled the data: Reference gene primer amplification yielded estimated nucleated cell counts. TCRdb keeps only in-frame clones here, not all; method: immunoSEQ multiplex PCR. V, J and clone size were drawn from that table, and D and trimming were deduced from the DNA. The sample lists fewer than 180,000 clones, 80% to 90% seen once, with less than 3.5% in the top ten. Germline V gene sequence: CDR1 MDHEN, CDR2 SYDVKM. Trimming at V came to 5 bases and at J to 10 bases, leaving 5 bases not matched to a gene. This CDR3 region has 12 residues. Sequenced sample: peripheral blood. The sequence derives from a man aged 65-85 years with acute or convalescent COVID-19. This rearrangement joins TRBV28 to TRBJ2-1; 7 bases fit TRBD1. The CDR3 coding sequence is TGTGCCAGCAGTCCTCCGGGACAGGAGCAGTTCTTC. Translated, it gives CASSPPGQEQFF.